The clone carrying this T cell receptor (beta chain) was seen many times. Its antigen is unknown. The read halts 3 residues ahead of the CDR3 end, with the missing end drawn from the germline J gene. Sequencing input was equivalent genomic DNA from CVID and controls. The assay was immunoSEQ multiplex PCR, and TCRdb's table has in-frame clones only and misses some. This repertoire holds around 81,000 clones, and none appear only once. CDR3 size: 15 residues. Germline CDR1 is DFQATT and CDR2 is SNEGSKA (reference sequence). The junction had 9 bases not matched to a gene; V was cut back by 0 bases and J by 4 bases. The data originate from a study of T cell clonality in common variable immunodeficiency. Study results and limitations: Reportedly, TCR beta sequences from common variable immunodeficiency showed fewer deletions and N-nucleotide insertions.

Material for sequencing was peripheral blood mononuclear cells. This chain links TRBV20-1 with TRBJ2-7, with 7 bases matching TRBD1. This sequence was found in a person between 18 and 75 years old in good health. The CDR3 DNA, read in part, is TGCAGTGCTAGAGATCGTGAAGGGGGCAGGTACGAG. This codes for CSARDREGGRYE. The complete CDR3 sequence is CSARDREGGRYEQYF.